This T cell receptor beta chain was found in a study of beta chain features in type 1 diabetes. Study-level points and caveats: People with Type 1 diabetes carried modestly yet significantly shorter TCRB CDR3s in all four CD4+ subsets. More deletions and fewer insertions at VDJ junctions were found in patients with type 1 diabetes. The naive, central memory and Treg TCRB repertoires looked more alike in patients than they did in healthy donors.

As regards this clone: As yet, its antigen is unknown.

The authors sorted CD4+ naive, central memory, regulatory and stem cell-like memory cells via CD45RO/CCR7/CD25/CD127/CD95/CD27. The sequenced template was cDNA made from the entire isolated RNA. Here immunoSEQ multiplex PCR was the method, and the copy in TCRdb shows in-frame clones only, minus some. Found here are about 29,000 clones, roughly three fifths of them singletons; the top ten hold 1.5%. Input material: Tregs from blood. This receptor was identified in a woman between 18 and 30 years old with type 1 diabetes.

The CDR3 DNA sequence: TGTGCCAGCAGCTTGGGGACTAGCGGGAGCGTGACCCAGTACTTC. Protein sequence: CASSLGTSGSVTQYF. The rearrangement joins TRBV5-4 to TRBJ2-5; 13 nucleotides align to TRBD2. Germline V CDR1 and CDR2: SGHNT, YYREEE (reference sequence). Trimming removed 0 bases from V and 7 bases from J; junction bases left unmatched: 3. This CDR3 comprises 15 residues.